This T cell receptor (beta chain) was sequenced for a study of blood T cell repertoires in COVID-19. Study context: Material from acute and convalescent COVID-19 was sourced from the United States, Italy and Spain.

As originally analysed: Reference gene primer amplification yielded estimated nucleated cell counts. Method: immunoSEQ multiplex PCR; TCRdb's copy keeps in-frame clones and lacks some. V and J calls and clone size are as listed in that table; D and trimming were resolved from the DNA. Of 100,000 to 120,000 clones listed, about 88% were seen once; the top ten hold 8% to 9%. Germline V gene data show CDR1 as SGHNT and CDR2 as YENEEA. Trimming removed 1 base from V and 3 bases from J; junction bases left unmatched: 5. The CDR3 has 16 amino acids. The gene calls are TRBV11-3 and TRBJ2-3; 9 bases agree with TRBD2. Material: peripheral blood. The TCR comes from a woman in her 70s who had recovered from COVID-19. CDR3: CASSLGGGGGTDTQYF. The CDR3, as DNA: TGTGCCAGCAGCTTAGGAGGCGGGGGGGGAACAGATACGCAGTATTTT. Together with reference TRBV11-3 and TRBJ2-3, the CDR3 gives the full variable domain: EAGVVQSPRYKIIEKKQPVAFWCNPISGHNTLYWYLQNLGQGPELLIRYENEEAVDDSQLPKDRFSAERLKGVDSTLKIQPAELGDSAVYLCASSLGGGGGTDTQYFGPGTRLTVL.